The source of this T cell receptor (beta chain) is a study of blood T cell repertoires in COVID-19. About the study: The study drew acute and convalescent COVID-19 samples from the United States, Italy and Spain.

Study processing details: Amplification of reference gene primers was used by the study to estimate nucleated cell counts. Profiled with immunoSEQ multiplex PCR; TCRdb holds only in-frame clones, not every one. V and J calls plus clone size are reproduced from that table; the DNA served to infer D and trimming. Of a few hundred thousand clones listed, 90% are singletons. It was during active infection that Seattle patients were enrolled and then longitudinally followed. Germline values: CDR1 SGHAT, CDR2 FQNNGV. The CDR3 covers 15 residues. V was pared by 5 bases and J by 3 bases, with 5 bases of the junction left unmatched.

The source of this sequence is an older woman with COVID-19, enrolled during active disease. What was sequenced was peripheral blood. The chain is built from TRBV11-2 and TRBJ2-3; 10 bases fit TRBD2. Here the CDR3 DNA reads TGTGCCAGCAGCCCAGCGGGGGGGAGGACAGATACGCAGTATTTT. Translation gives CASSPAGGRTDTQYF.